Presented here are 7 T cell receptor beta chains from one specimen sequenced in a study of blood T cell repertoires in COVID-19. Data came from immunoSEQ multiplex PCR; TCRdb stores just in-frame clones and leaves some out. The table shows some 340,000 clones, with 75% to 90% occurring only once. Source material: PBMCs or T cells enriched from blood (not recorded which). All receptors come from a woman aged 50 to 60 who had recovered from COVID-19.

J is TRBJ1-1 and V is TRBV12-3 or TRBV12-4; perhaps TRBD1 as D (5 bases). The CDR3 loop spans 13 amino acids. Between the trimmed V and J ends, which lost 0 bases and 5 bases, there was a span of 7 bases. CDR3 nucleotide sequence: TGTGCCAGCAGTTTAGCCGGGGGGACTGAAGCTTTCTTT. It codes for CASSLAGGTEAFF.

This chain links TRBV9 with TRBJ2-1; 9 bases map to TRBD2. Germline CDR1 is SGDLS and CDR2 is YYNGEE. Trimming at V came to 3 bases and at J to 0 bases, leaving 1 base not matched to a gene. This CDR3 is built from 15 residues. The CDR3 loop reads CASSDSGSSYNEQFF. The CDR3 DNA sequence: TGTGCCAGCAGCGATAGCGGGAGCTCCTACAATGAGCAGTTCTTC.

This clone is a singleton in its sample. This chain links TRBV3-1 (or the pseudogene TRBV3-2) with TRBJ1-2; D not certain. The V end lost 3 bases, the J end lost 7 bases, and 15 bases lay between the germline ends. Germline CDR1 LGHDT, CDR2 YNNKEL (reference sequence). CDR3 length: 14 residues. The CDR3 nucleotides are TGTGCCAGCAGCCATTCCCAGGAGGCGGCTGGCTACACCTTC. Its protein is CASSHSQEAAGYTF.

The gene calls are TRBV21-1 and TRBJ2-7; the D segment call TRBD2 is taken from the table without a DNA check. TRBV21-1 has pseudogene status. CDR3 length: 19 amino acids. The CDR3 DNA sequence: TGTGCCAGCAGCAAAGTTTGGACAACTAGCGGGGGGGCATGGTACGAGCAGTACTTC. It is translated as CASSKVWTTSGGAWYEQYF.

There are many counts of this clone. This chain connects TRBV6-2 or TRBV6-3 to TRBJ2-2; the match to TRBD2 covers 10 bases. The CDR3 spans 19 residues. Germline values: CDR1 MNHEY, CDR2 SVGEGT. Trimming took 0 bases from V and 2 from J; bases not matched to a gene: 9. This CDR3 is CASSYSSLAGVGNTGELFF. The CDR3 DNA follows: TGTGCCAGCAGTTACTCGAGTCTAGCGGGAGTCGGCAACACCGGGGAGCTGTTTTTT.

This clone was observed a few times. In nucleotides, the CDR3 is TGTGCCAGCAGCGAGAGAGCCAACTATGGCTACACCTTC. Translation gives CASSERANYGYTF. The rearrangement links TRBV2 to TRBJ1-2; no clear D gene. Trimming pared 6 bases from V and 2 bases from J, leaving 10 bases between. The CDR3 contains 13 residues. Germline CDR1 SNHLY, CDR2 FYNNEI.

The CDR3 sequence: CASTLLQGNYEKLFF. CDR3 DNA: TGTGCCAGCACCTTACTCCAGGGGAACTACGAAAAACTGTTTTTT. V is TRBV6-5 and J is TRBJ1-4; weak D call: TRBD1 (6 bases). The CDR3 consists of 15 residues. The germline gives CDR1 MNHEY, CDR2 SVGAGI. The V and J ends lost 7 bases and 8 bases respectively, with 20 bases between them.